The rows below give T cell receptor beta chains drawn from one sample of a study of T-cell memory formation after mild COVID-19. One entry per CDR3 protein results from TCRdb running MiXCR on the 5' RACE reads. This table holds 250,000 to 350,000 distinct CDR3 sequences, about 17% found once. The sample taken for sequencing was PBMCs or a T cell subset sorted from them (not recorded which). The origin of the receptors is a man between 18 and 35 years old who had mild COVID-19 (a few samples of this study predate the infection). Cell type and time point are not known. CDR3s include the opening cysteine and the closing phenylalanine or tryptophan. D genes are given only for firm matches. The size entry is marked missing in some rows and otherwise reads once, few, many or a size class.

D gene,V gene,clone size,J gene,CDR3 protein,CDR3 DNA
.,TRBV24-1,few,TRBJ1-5,CATSDRDSNQPQHF,TGTGCCACCAGTGATAGGGACAGCAATCAGCCCCAGCATTTT
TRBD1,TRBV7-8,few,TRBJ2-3,CASTGQPRRDTQYF,TGTGCCAGCACGGGACAGCCTAGGAGGGATACGCAGTATTTT
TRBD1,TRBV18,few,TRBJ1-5,CASSPRAPRGQGNQPQHF,TGTGCCAGCTCACCACGGGCCCCCAGGGGGCAGGGCAATCAGCCCCAGCATTTT
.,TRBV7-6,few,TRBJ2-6,CASSPWPHTVLSGANVLTF,TGTGCCAGCAGCCCCTGGCCCCACACCGTACTCTCTGGGGCCAACGTCCTGACTTTC
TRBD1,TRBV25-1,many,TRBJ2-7,CASSPSDRASYEQYF,TGTGCCAGCAGCCCCAGTGACAGGGCCTCCTACGAGCAGTACTTC
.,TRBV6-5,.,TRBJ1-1,CASRRGGSRTEAFF,TGTGCCAGCAGGAGGGGCGGGAGTCGGACTGAAGCTTTCTTT
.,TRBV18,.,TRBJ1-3,CASSPKAGTYSGNTIYF,TGTGCCAGCTCACCAAAGGCAGGGACCTACTCTGGAAACACCATATATTTT
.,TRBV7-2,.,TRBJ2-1,CASSASSVGEQFF,TGTGCCAGCAGCGCCTCTAGCGTTGGTGAGCAGTTCTTC
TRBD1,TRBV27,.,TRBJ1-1,CASSLTGGLTEAFF,TGTGCCAGCAGTTTAACAGGGGGGCTCACTGAAGCTTTCTTT
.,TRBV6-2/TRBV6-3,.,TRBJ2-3,CASKRRASGTDTQYF,TGTGCCAGCAAAAGGAGGGCTAGCGGCACAGATACGCAGTATTTT
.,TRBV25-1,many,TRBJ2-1,CASSERASWGNEQFF,TGTGCCAGCAGTGAACGGGCTAGTTGGGGGAATGAGCAGTTCTTC
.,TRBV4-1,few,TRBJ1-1,CASSVHLNTEAFF,TGCGCCAGCAGCGTTCACCTGAACACTGAAGCTTTCTTT
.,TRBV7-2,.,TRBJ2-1,CASSLEQGYTEQFF,TGTGCCAGCAGCTTAGAGCAGGGCTACACTGAGCAGTTCTTC
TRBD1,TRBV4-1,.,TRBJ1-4,CASREIFRGNEKLFF,TGCGCCAGCAGGGAAATCTTCAGGGGGAATGAAAAACTGTTTTTT
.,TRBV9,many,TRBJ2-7,CASSVTATARAEQYF,TGTGCCAGCAGCGTTACTGCGACGGCCCGGGCCGAGCAGTACTTC
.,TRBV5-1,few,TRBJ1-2,CASSLDAGYGYTF,TGCGCCAGCAGCTTGGACGCAGGATATGGCTACACCTTC
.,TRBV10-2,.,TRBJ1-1,CASGGVSNTEAFF,TGCGCCAGCGGAGGGGTTTCCAACACTGAAGCTTTCTTT
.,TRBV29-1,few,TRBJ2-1,CSVVLRTKDNEQFF,TGCAGCGTTGTCCTGCGGACTAAGGACAATGAGCAGTTCTTC
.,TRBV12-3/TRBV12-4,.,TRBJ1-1,CASTMTGWTEAFF,TGTGCCAGCACTATGACAGGATGGACCGAAGCTTTCTTT
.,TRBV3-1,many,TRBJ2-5,CASSQDRGETQYF,TGTGCCAGCAGCCAAGATCGGGGGGAGACCCAGTACTTC
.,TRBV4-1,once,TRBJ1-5,CASSQGGGFEPQHF,TGCGCCAGCAGCCAAGGTGGGGGCTTTGAGCCCCAGCATTTT
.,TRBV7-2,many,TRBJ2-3,CASSLAIQADTQYF,TGTGCCAGCAGCTTAGCCATCCAAGCAGATACGCAGTATTTT
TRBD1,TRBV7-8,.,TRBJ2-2,CASSLVQGARELFF,TGTGCCAGCAGCTTAGTCCAGGGGGCCAGGGAGCTGTTTTTT
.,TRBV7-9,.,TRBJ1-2,CASRSTGGYTF,TGTGCCAGCAGGTCAACAGGGGGCTACACCTTC
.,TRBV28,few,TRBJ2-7,CASSALPYEQYF,TGTGCCAGCAGTGCCCTCCCCTACGAGCAGTACTTC
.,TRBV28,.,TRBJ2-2,CASRNRDTYGELFF,TGTGCCAGCAGAAACCGGGACACCTACGGGGAGCTGTTTTTT
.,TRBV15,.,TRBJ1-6,CATSRVGPRLSPLHF,TGTGCCACCAGCAGAGTTGGGCCCCGACTTTCACCCCTCCACTTT
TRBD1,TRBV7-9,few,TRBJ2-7,CASSAGTGRSYEQYF,TGTGCCAGCAGCGCTGGGACAGGGAGATCCTACGAGCAGTACTTC
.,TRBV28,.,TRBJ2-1,CASSPRGEQFF,TGTGCCAGCAGTCCCCGGGGGGAGCAGTTCTTC
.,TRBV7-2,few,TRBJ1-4,CASSFTREKLFF,TGTGCCAGCAGCTTTACGCGTGAAAAACTGTTTTTT
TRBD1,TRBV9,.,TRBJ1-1,CASSVARDREAFF,TGTGCCAGCAGCGTAGCCCGGGACAGGGAAGCTTTCTTT
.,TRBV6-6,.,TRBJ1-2,CASSYSEQLTNYGYTF,TGTGCCAGCAGTTACTCTGAACAGCTCACTAACTATGGCTACACCTTC
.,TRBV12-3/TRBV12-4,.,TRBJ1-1,CASTLTRGNTEAFF,TGTGCCAGCACCCTAACCAGGGGGAACACTGAAGCTTTCTTT
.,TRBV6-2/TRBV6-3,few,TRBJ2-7,CASISGRSLNEQYF,TGTGCCAGCATATCTGGAAGGAGTCTCAACGAGCAGTACTTC
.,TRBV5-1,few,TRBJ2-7,CASSLGVRQGSREQYF,TGCGCCAGCAGCTTGGGAGTGCGGCAGGGTAGTCGCGAGCAGTACTTC
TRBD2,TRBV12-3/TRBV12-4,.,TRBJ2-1,CASSSGGGAKDEQFF,TGTGCCAGCAGTTCCGGCGGGGGGGCCAAGGATGAGCAGTTCTTC
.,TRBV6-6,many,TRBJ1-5,CASTKDGYGLNQPQHF,TGTGCCAGCACCAAAGACGGCTACGGGTTAAATCAGCCCCAGCATTTT
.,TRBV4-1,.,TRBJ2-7,CASSQDPSLSDYEQYF,TGCGCCAGCAGCCAAGACCCTAGTCTCTCGGACTACGAGCAGTACTTC
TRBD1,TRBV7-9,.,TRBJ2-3,CASSLDRTSDTQYF,TGTGCCAGCAGCCTGGACAGGACGTCAGATACGCAGTATTTT
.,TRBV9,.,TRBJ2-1,CASSVVSGAGYNEQFF,TGTGCCAGCAGCGTAGTGTCTGGGGCAGGGTACAATGAGCAGTTCTTC
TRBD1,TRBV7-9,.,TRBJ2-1,CASSRQRRDRVGEQFF,TGTGCCAGCAGCCGGCAGCGTCGGGACAGGGTCGGTGAGCAGTTCTTC
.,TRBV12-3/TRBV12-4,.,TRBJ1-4,CASSFHAGTNEKLFF,TGTGCCAGCAGTTTCCACGCGGGAACTAATGAAAAACTGTTTTTT
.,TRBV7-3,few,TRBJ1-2,CASSLTRDYGYTF,TGTGCCAGCAGCTTAACCAGGGACTATGGCTACACCTTC
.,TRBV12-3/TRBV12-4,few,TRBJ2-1,CASRIGQPQDEQFF,TGTGCCAGCAGGATCGGGCAGCCACAGGATGAGCAGTTCTTC
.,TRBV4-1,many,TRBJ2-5,CASSQAGGQETQYF,TGCGCCAGCAGCCAAGCCGGGGGACAAGAGACCCAGTACTTC
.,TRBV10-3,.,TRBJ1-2,CASVDGLYGYTF,TGTGCCAGCGTGGACGGGTTATATGGCTACACCTTC
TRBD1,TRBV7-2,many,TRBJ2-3,CASSQGQSTDTQYF,TGTGCCAGCAGCCAGGGACAGTCCACAGATACGCAGTATTTT
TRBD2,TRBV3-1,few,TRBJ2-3,CASSSYRRGVSDTQYF,TGTGCCAGCAGCTCTTACAGGCGGGGGGTCTCAGATACGCAGTATTTT
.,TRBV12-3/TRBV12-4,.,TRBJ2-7,CASSWGWGTGSYEQYF,TGTGCCAGCAGTTGGGGATGGGGGACCGGCTCCTACGAGCAGTACTTC
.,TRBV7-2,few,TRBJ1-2,CASSFGADPNYGYTF,TGTGCCAGCAGCTTCGGAGCGGACCCTAACTATGGCTACACCTTC
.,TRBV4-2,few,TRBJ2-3,CASSQRPSSAGTDTQYF,TGTGCCAGCAGCCAAAGACCCTCAAGCGCTGGCACAGATACGCAGTATTTT
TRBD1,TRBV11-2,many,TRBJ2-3,CASSSELESGGIPDTQYF,TGTGCCAGCAGCTCGGAGCTGGAGTCAGGGGGCATTCCAGATACGCAGTATTTT
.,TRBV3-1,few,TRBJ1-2,CASSQSSDGYTF,TGTGCCAGCAGCCAATCCTCCGATGGCTACACCTTC
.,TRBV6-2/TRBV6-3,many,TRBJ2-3,CASSHRDWWDTQYF,TGTGCCAGCAGTCACCGGGACTGGTGGGATACGCAGTATTTT